Below are 24 T cell receptor beta chains sequenced from a single sample in a study of post-analysis software for immune sequencing data. Study results and limitations: About 5 TRBV segments occurring more often in patients than controls included TRBV5-6, TRBV5-1 and TRBV20-1.

The authors incorporated unique molecular identifiers into the TCR beta cDNA libraries. MiXCR, run by TCRdb on the PCR reads, gives a single entry per CDR3 protein. The data show hundreds of thousands of distinct CDR3 sequences, with roughly 27% seen just once and more than 0.55% held by the top ten. No antigen has been identified for these receptors. Sequenced: blood. The origin of the receptors is a girl aged 10 to 17 with multiple sclerosis.

The V gene is TRBV28, the J gene TRBJ2-5; 8 bases align to TRBD2. The CDR3 has 15 amino acids. Germline V gene data show CDR1 as MDHEN and CDR2 as SYDVKM. Trimming at V came to 4 bases and at J to 3 bases, leaving 7 bases not matched to a gene. CDR3 amino acids: CASSSPAGAKETQYF. The CDR3 DNA is TGTGCCAGCAGTTCTCCAGCGGGAGCAAAAGAGACCCAGTACTTC.

The chain joins TRBV24-1 to TRBJ2-1; D unclear. This CDR3 region has 13 residues. V lost 10 bases to trimming and J lost 4 bases, with 13 bases between them. Germline V gene lookup returns CDR1 KGHDR and CDR2 SFDVKD. Here the CDR3 DNA reads TGTGCCACTGGTGGCAACGTATACAATGAGCAGTTCTTC. Protein product: CATGGNVYNEQFF.

This clonotype was observed at least ten times. The V call is TRBV29-1, the J call TRBJ2-7; 14 nucleotides match TRBD2. This CDR3 spans 14 amino acids. Unmatched junction bases numbered 7, after V lost 6 bases and J lost 6 bases. Germline values: CDR1 SQVTM, CDR2 ANQGSEA. The CDR3 DNA follows: TGCAGCGTCACCTTTGGACTAGCGGGAGGCGAGCAGTACTTC. Translation gives CSVTFGLAGGEQYF.

This chain uses TRBV11-3 with TRBJ2-2; a possible D gene is TRBD2 (7 bases). Germline lookup yields CDR1 SGHNT and CDR2 YENEEA. V was shortened by 5 bases and J by 6 bases, with 16 bases between the two germline ends. The CDR3 sequence is 15 residues long. DNA for the CDR3: TGTGCCAGCAGCGAGAGGGGGGGTTCAGCCGGGGAGCTGTTTTTT. Its translation: CASSERGGSAGELFF.

This clonotype was counted a few times. The chain combines TRBV27 with TRBJ2-5; 9 bases match TRBD1. The CDR3 spans 15 residues. Unmatched junction bases numbered 7, after V lost 7 bases and J lost 1 base. In germline, CDR1 is MNHEY, CDR2 SMNVEV (reference sequence). The CDR3 is CASKPGQGLQETQYF. The DNA of the CDR3 is TGTGCCAGCAAACCGGGACAGGGACTCCAAGAGACCCAGTACTTC.

This chain links TRBV27 with TRBJ1-5; D is unclear. V lost 6 bases, J lost 6 bases, and 15 bases lay in between. Germline V CDR1 and CDR2: MNHEY, SMNVEV (reference sequence). The CDR3 contains 14 residues. DNA for the CDR3: TGTGCCAGCAGCAGGACTCGGACGTTTCAGCCCCAGCATTTT. Its protein is CASSRTRTFQPQHF.

V usage is TRBV7-9 and J usage is TRBJ1-5; tentative D call: TRBD1 (5 bases). V shed 5 bases and J shed 5 bases, with 25 bases lying between them. This CDR3 region has 18 residues. Germline V lookup: CDR1 SEHNR, CDR2 FQNEAQ (reference sequence). The CDR3 is CASSLSNRQGTKYQPQHF. DNA of the CDR3: TGTGCCAGCAGCCTTTCAAACCGTCAGGGCACCAAATATCAGCCCCAGCATTTT.

This clonotype was picked up a small number of times. V is TRBV12-3 or TRBV12-4 and J is TRBJ2-4; 7 bases line up with TRBD1. The CDR3 spans 16 residues. The V and J ends lost 6 bases and 3 bases, in that order; junction bases with no gene match: 11. The CDR3 loop reads CASSSNRGWGKNIQYF. CDR3 DNA sequence: TGTGCCAGCAGCTCAAACAGGGGATGGGGCAAAAACATTCAGTACTTC.

The table lists this clonotype with a few counts. V gene TRBV10-3 combines with J gene TRBJ1-5, with D unclear. The length of the CDR3 is 13 residues. Germline V gives CDR1 ENHRY, CDR2 SYGVKD. Trimming cost V 6 bases and J 0 bases, with 6 bases left between them. The CDR3 spells CAIRGTSNQPQHF. The CDR3 DNA follows: TGTGCCATCAGAGGCACTAGCAATCAGCCCCAGCATTTT.

This clonotype occurred a few times. The V call is TRBV20-1, the J call TRBJ1-2, with TRBD1 identical over 7 bases. The trim removed 0 bases at V and 3 bases at J, leaving 7 bases unmatched. The germline gives CDR1 DFQATT, CDR2 SNEGSKA (reference sequence). CDR3 length: 15 amino acids. CDR3 DNA: TGCAGTGCTAGAGATCTGCAGGGGGTTCACTATGGCTACACCTTC. Encoded protein: CSARDLQGVHYGYTF.

This clonotype was seen ten or more times. CDR3 sequence reads: CASSRQGQGYEQYF. In nucleotides, the CDR3 is TGTGCCAGCAGCCGTCAGGGACAGGGTTACGAGCAGTACTTC. This chain links TRBV4-2 with TRBJ2-7; 9 nucleotides agree with TRBD1. The germline gives CDR1 LGHNA, CDR2 YNFKEQ. The CDR3 spans 14 residues. Losses at the gene ends were 4 bases for V and 4 bases for J; bases not matched to a gene: 5.

V gene TRBV6-4 combines with J gene TRBJ2-3; possibly TRBD1 or TRBD2 for D (6 bases each). The CDR3 consists of 16 residues. Germline V gives CDR1 MRHNA, CDR2 SNTAGT. V gave up 5 bases and J gave up 2 bases, with 17 bases separating them. This CDR3 reads CASSLDGGPNTDTQYF. The DNA of the CDR3 is TGTGCCAGCAGTCTGGATGGGGGGCCAAACACAGATACGCAGTATTTT.

The chain couples TRBV4-1 to TRBJ2-7; D tentatively fits TRBD1 or TRBD2 (6 bases each). Germline values: CDR1 MGHRA, CDR2 YSYEKL. CDR3 length: 14 residues. Between the trimmed V and J ends, which lost 6 bases and 2 bases, there was a span of 14 bases. The CDR3 loop reads CASREGVGAYEQYF. In DNA, the CDR3 is TGCGCCAGCAGGGAGGGGGTTGGCGCCTACGAGCAGTACTTC.

The J gene is TRBJ2-2, the V gene TRBV24-1; D is undetermined. The CDR3 runs 15 residues. With 5 bases removed from V and 7 bases from J, the gap between germline ends came to 16 bases. Per the germline V gene, CDR1 is KGHDR and CDR2 is SFDVKD. CDR3 sequence: CATSGPIAWGGELFF. CDR3 coding DNA: TGTGCCACCAGTGGGCCCATCGCCTGGGGCGGGGAGCTGTTTTTT.

V usage is TRBV28 and J usage is TRBJ2-7; 9 bases map to TRBD1. The V segment lost 7 bases and the J segment 1 base; nucleotides outside the gene matches: 11. The CDR3 spans 16 residues. CDR1 is MDHEN, CDR2 SYDVKM, per germline. CDR3 in amino acids: CASTRTGAPSSYEQYF. The CDR3 region has the DNA TGTGCCAGCACCCGGACAGGGGCCCCATCTTCCTACGAGCAGTACTTC.

This clonotype was seen a handful of times. The V and J genes are TRBV25-1 and TRBJ2-2; D is undetermined. The V end was cut by 4 bases, the J end by 4 bases, with 13 bases between. The CDR3 is made up of 15 amino acids. Germline CDR1 and CDR2: MGHDK and SYGVNS. The CDR3 loop is CASSGPILPTGELFF. CDR3 sequence (DNA): TGTGCCAGCAGTGGGCCGATCCTACCCACCGGGGAGCTGTTTTTT.

Many counts were recorded for this clonotype. J is TRBJ2-6 and V is TRBV5-1; D unresolved. Germline V gene sequence: CDR1 SGHRS, CDR2 YFSETQ. V lost 0 bases to trimming and J lost 9 bases, with 7 bases between them. The CDR3 spans 13 residues. The CDR3 protein is CASSLAMGNVLTF. CDR3 in DNA: TGCGCCAGCAGCTTGGCCATGGGCAACGTCCTGACTTTC.

This clonotype was counted ten times or more. The chain combines TRBV7-2 with TRBJ2-1; maybe TRBD1 (6 bases). Germline V gene lookup returns CDR1 SGHTA and CDR2 FQGNSA. The CDR3 totals 12 residues. V lost 5 bases to trimming and J lost 13 bases, with 15 bases between them. Here the CDR3 reads CASSRFGTNQFF. In DNA form, the CDR3 reads TGTGCCAGCAGCCGTTTTGGGACAAATCAGTTCTTC.

The gene calls are TRBV28 and TRBJ2-1, with 14 bases aligning to TRBD2. V shed 8 bases, J shed 9 bases, and the junction held 18 bases outside the gene matches. CDR3 size: 18 residues. The germline CDR1 and CDR2 sequences are MDHEN and SYDVKM. DNA for the CDR3: TGTGCCAGCGGGGGACTAGCGGGAGCTTTAACCCGATCACGTGAGCAGTTCTTC. This codes for CASGGLAGALTRSREQFF.

CDR3 loop: CASSLAGQPNQPQHF. CDR3 coding DNA: TGCGCCAGCAGCTTGGCCGGGCAGCCCAATCAGCCCCAGCATTTT. The chain is built from TRBV5-1 and TRBJ1-5; D gene uncertain. The V and J ends lost 0 bases and 3 bases respectively, with 10 bases between them. The CDR3 extends over 15 amino acids. From germline, CDR1 is SGHRS and CDR2 YFSETQ. The variable domain in full, with the rest retrieved from reference TRBV5-1 and TRBJ1-5, is KAGVTQTPRYLIKTRGQQVTLSCSPISGHRSVSWYQQTPGQGLQFLFEYFSETQRNKGNFPGRFSGRQFSNSRSEMNVSTLELGDSALYLCASSLAGQPNQPQHFGDGTRLSIL.

This sequence joins TRBV5-1 and TRBJ2-1, with 8 bases that match TRBD2. Germline V gives CDR1 SGHRS, CDR2 YFSETQ. The ends lost 4 bases at V and 8 bases at J; junction bases unmatched: 11. This CDR3 region has 15 residues. The CDR3 bases are TGCGCCAGCAGCCAACGGACTAGCTGGGGGGATGAGCAGTTCTTC. Translated: CASSQRTSWGDEQFF.

Many counts were recorded for this clonotype. The rearrangement links TRBV6-5 to TRBJ2-3; D remains ambiguous. The V end was cut by 0 bases, the J end by 5 bases, with 9 bases between. Germline lookup yields CDR1 MNHEY and CDR2 SVGAGI. The CDR3 covers 14 residues. The DNA for the CDR3 is TGTGCCAGCAGTTACTCGATTTTTGGAGATACGCAGTATTTT. It translates to CASSYSIFGDTQYF.

As concerns this clonotype: A read error may be the cause here, since a much bigger clone is one base away. The chain uses TRBV29-1 and TRBJ2-5; D perhaps matches TRBD1 (6 bases). Deletions cut 4 bases from V and 5 bases from J, with 14 bases between. There are 13 residues in the CDR3. In germline, CDR1 is SQVTM, CDR2 ANQGSEA. The CDR3 nucleotides read TGCAGCGTTGGTATGGGGGCTGGGGAGACCCAGTACTTC. It encodes CSVGMGAGETQYF.

This clonotype was found a few times. The V call is TRBV20-1, the J call TRBJ2-7, with 8 bases matching TRBD2. J gave up 2 bases and V 5 bases, and 5 bases lay outside the gene matches. The CDR3 runs 13 residues. Per germline, CDR1 DFQATT and CDR2 SNEGSKA (reference sequence). CDR3 sequence (DNA): TGCAGTGCTCGAAATAGCGGGACCTACGAGCAGTACTTC. Protein product: CSARNSGTYEQYF.